This TCR beta chain came from a study of blood T cell repertoires in COVID-19. Using immunoSEQ multiplex PCR, the repertoire was profiled, and TCRdb retains in-frame clones only, with some absent. The data show about 99,000 clones, roughly 89% seen once. This clone was recorded a few times. V dropped 0 bases and J dropped 9 bases, with 19 bases sitting between them. The CDR3 is 16 amino acids. CDR1 and CDR2 (germline): SGHRS, YFSETQ. What was sequenced was peripheral blood. This chain connects TRBV5-1 to TRBJ2-1, with D perhaps TRBD1 (5 bases). The TCR comes from a man in his 70s with active or convalescent COVID-19. Here the CDR3 reads CASSLEEVLGRGEQFF. CDR3 bases: TGCGCCAGCAGCTTGGAAGAAGTGTTGGGAAGGGGTGAGCAGTTCTTC.